This entry is about one T cell receptor (beta chain). The same CDR3 also results from other DNA sequences found in this sample. Profiled with immunoSEQ multiplex PCR; TCRdb holds only in-frame clones, not every one. The table lists 80,000 to 100,000 clones, over 80% of them singletons. The data were obtained in a study of T cell changes during pregnancy in multiple sclerosis. The junction had 7 bases not matched to a gene; V was cut back by 7 bases and J by 0 bases. The germline gives CDR1 MDHEN, CDR2 SYDVKM. The CDR3 length is 15 residues. The TCR sequence derives from a female donor with multiple sclerosis, enrolled in a pregnancy study. The chain couples TRBV28 to TRBJ2-7, with 9 positions matching TRBD1. Source: peripheral blood, taken in the first trimester of pregnancy. CDR3 amino acids: CASTSGTGSSYEQYF. CDR3 DNA: TGTGCCAGCACCTCCGGGACAGGGAGCTCCTACGAGCAGTACTTC.